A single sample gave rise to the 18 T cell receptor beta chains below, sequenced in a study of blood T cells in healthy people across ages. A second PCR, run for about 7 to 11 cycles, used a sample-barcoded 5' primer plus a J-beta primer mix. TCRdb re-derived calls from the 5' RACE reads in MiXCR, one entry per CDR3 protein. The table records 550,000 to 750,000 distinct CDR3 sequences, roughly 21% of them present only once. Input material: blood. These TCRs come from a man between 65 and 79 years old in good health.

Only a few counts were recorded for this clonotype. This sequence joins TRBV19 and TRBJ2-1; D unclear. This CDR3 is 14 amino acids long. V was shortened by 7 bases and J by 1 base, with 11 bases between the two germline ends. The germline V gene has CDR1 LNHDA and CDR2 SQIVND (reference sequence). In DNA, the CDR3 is TGTGCCAGTATGCTCCGGATATCCTACAATGAGCAGTTCTTC. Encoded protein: CASMLRISYNEQFF.

The CDR3 DNA reads TGTGCCAGCAGCGTAGGGGCTGGCGGGAGGATTTACGAGCAGTACTTC. The encoded protein is CASSVGAGGRIYEQYF. The J gene is TRBJ2-7, the V gene TRBV9; the match to TRBD2 covers 8 bases. V trimming: 0 bases; J trimming: 4 bases; junction bases outside the gene matches: 9. The germline V gene has CDR1 SGDLS and CDR2 YYNGEE. This CDR3 comprises 16 residues.

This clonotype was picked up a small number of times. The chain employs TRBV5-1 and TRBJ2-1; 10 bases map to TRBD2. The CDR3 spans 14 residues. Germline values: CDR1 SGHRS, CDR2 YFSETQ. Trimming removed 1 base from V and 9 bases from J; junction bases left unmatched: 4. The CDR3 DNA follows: TGCGCCAGCAGCTTGACTAGCGGGACCCTTGAGCAGTTCTTC. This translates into CASSLTSGTLEQFF.

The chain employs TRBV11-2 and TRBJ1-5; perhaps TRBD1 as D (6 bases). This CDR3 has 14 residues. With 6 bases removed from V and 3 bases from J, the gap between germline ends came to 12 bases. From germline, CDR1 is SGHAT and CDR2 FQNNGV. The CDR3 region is CASSQGQFNQPQHF. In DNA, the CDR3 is TGTGCCAGCAGTCAAGGACAGTTCAATCAGCCCCAGCATTTT.

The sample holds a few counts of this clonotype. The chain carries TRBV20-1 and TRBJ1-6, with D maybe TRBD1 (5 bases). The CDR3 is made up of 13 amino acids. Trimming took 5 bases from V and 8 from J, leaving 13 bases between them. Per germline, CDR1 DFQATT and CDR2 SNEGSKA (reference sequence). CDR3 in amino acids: CSALTEADSPLHF. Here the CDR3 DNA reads TGCAGTGCTTTGACAGAAGCTGATTCACCCCTCCACTTT.

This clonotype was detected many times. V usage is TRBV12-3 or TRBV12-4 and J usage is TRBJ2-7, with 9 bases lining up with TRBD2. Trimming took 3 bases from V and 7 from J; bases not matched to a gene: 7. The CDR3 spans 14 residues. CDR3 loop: CASSLLAGRGEQYF. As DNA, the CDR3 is TGTGCCAGCAGTTTGCTAGCGGGAAGGGGGGAGCAGTACTTC.

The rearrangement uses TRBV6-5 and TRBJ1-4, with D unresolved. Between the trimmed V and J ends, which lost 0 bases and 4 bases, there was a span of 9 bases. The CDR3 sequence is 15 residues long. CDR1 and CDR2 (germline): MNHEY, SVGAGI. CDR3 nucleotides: TGTGCCAGCAGTTACTCGGGGAGCAGTAATGAAAAACTGTTTTTT. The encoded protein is CASSYSGSSNEKLFF.

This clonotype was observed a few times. CDR3 amino acids: CSAEGQLAKNIQYF. CDR3 coding DNA: TGCAGTGCGGAGGGACAGCTGGCCAAAAACATTCAGTACTTC. The gene calls are TRBV20-1 and TRBJ2-4; possibly TRBD1 for D (7 bases). This CDR3 contains 14 residues. Germline loops: CDR1 DFQATT, CDR2 SNEGSKA (reference sequence). V was shortened by 6 bases and J by 1 base, with 13 bases between the two germline ends.

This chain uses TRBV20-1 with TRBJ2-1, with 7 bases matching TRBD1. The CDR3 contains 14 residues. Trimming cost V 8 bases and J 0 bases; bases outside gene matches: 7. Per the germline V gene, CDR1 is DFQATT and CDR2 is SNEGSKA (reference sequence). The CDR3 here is CSPFRDSSYNEQFF. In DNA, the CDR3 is TGCAGTCCTTTCCGGGACAGCTCCTACAATGAGCAGTTCTTC.

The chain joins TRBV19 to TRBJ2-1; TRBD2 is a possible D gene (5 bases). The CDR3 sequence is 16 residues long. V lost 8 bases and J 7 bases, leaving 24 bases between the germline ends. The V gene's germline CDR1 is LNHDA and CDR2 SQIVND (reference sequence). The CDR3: CASLIRAEARGNEQFF. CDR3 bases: TGTGCCAGTTTAATCCGGGCGGAAGCAAGAGGGAATGAGCAGTTCTTC.

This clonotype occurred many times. CDR3 in DNA: TGCAGTGCCAGTGGGGCGGCAGGTTCCTACGAGCAGTACTTC. As protein: CSASGAAGSYEQYF. The chain combines TRBV20-1 with TRBJ2-7; D perhaps matches TRBD1 (5 bases). V was pared by 6 bases and J by 1 base, with 16 bases between. The germline V gene encodes CDR1 DFQATT and CDR2 SNEGSKA (reference sequence). The CDR3 is made up of 14 amino acids.

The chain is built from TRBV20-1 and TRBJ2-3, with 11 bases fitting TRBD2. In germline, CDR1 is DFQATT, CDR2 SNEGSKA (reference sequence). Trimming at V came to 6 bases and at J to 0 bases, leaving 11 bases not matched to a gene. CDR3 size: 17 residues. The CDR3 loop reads CSAQGSGREASTDTQYF. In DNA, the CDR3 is TGCAGTGCCCAAGGTAGCGGGAGGGAAGCGAGCACAGATACGCAGTATTTT.

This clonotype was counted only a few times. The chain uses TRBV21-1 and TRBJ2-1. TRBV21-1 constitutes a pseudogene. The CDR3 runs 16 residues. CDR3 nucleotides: TGTGCCAGCAGCAAAGCGGGCGAGGGCTCCTACAATGAGCAGTTCTTC. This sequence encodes CASSKAGEGSYNEQFF.

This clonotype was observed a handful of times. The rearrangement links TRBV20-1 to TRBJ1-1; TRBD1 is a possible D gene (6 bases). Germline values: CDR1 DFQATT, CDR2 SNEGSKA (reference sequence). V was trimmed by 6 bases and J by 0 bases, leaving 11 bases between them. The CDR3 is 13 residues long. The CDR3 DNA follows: TGCAGTGCGGGGGGACACATGAACACTGAAGCTTTCTTT. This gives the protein CSAGGHMNTEAFF.

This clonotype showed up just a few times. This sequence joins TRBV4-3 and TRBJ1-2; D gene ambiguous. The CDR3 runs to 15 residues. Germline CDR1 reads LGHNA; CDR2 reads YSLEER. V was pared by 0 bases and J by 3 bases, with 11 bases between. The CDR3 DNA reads TGCGCCAGCAGCCAAGACACAGCGCCAGACTATGGCTACACCTTC. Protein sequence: CASSQDTAPDYGYTF.

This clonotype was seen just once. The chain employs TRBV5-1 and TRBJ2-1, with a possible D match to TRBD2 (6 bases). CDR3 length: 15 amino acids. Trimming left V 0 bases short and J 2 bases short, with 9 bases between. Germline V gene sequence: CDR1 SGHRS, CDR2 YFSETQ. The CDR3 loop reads CASSLEGRPYNEQFF. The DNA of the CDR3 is TGCGCCAGCAGCTTGGAAGGGAGGCCCTACAATGAGCAGTTCTTC.

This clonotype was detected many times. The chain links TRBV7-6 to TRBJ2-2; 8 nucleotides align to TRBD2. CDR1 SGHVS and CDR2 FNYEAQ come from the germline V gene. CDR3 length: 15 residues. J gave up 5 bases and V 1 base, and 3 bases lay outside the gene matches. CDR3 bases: TGTGCCAGCAGCTTAGAGGTAGCGGGAACCGGGGAGCTGTTTTTT. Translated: CASSLEVAGTGELFF. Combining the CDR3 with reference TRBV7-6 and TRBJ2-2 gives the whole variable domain GAGVSQSPRYKVTKRGQDVALRCDPISGHVSLYWYRQALGQGPEFLTYFNYEAQQDKSGLPNDRFSAERPEGSISTLTIQRTEQRDSAMYRCASSLEVAGTGELFFGEGSRLTVL.

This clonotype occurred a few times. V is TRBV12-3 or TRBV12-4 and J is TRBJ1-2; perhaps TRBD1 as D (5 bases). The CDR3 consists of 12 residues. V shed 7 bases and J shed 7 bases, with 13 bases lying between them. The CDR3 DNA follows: TGTGCCAGCACCTTAAGGGGACGTGGCTACACCTTC. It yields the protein CASTLRGRGYTF.